The 21 T cell receptor beta chains below come from one sample, sequenced in a study of cytomegalovirus exposure and HLA in healthy donors listed by TCRdb under 2017. Libraries were prepared through the immunoSEQ multiplex PCR assay. TCRdb carries this immuneACCESS record with in-frame sequences only. Its versions omit some clonotypes, under half of them owing to an unresolved V gene in the studies checked, with the rest unexplained. A total of over 200,000 clones appear in this sample, roughly 87% of them only once. The ten most abundant clones make up 3.1% of the sample. What was sequenced was PBMCs. These receptors all come from a woman in her twenties or thirties in good health and CMV-seronegative.

The genes are TRBV6-6 and TRBJ2-1, with a weak D call TRBD2 (5 bases). The CDR3 is 15 amino acids. Deletions cut 6 bases from V and 9 bases from J, with 21 bases between. Germline V gene data show CDR1 as MNHNY and CDR2 as SVGAGI (reference sequence). This CDR3 is CASRPLGVGGGEQFF. The CDR3 region has the DNA TGTGCCAGCAGACCACTCGGGGTAGGTGGTGGTGAGCAGTTCTTC.

This chain uses TRBV27 with TRBJ2-7; 7 bases are shared with TRBD2. With 4 bases clipped from V and 3 bases from J, the junction kept 6 bases outside the gene matches. Germline assignment: CDR1 MNHEY and CDR2 SMNVEV (reference sequence). The CDR3 spans 14 residues. CDR3: CASSSGTGGYEQYF. The CDR3 DNA follows: TGTGCCAGCAGTTCCGGGACGGGGGGCTACGAGCAGTACTTC.

The gene calls are TRBV30 and TRBJ1-4; perhaps TRBD1 as D (6 bases). Germline V lookup: CDR1 GTSNPN, CDR2 SVGIG (reference sequence). V was trimmed by 5 bases and J by 4 bases, leaving 17 bases between them. This CDR3 is built from 15 residues. The CDR3 DNA reads as TGTGCCTGGGGACAGTTGGGGGGGCTTAATGAAAAACTGTTTTTT. This gives the protein CAWGQLGGLNEKLFF.

The chain links TRBV5-1 to TRBJ2-1, with 14 bases matching TRBD2. This CDR3 region has 15 residues. Losses at the gene ends were 4 bases for V and 5 bases for J; bases not matched to a gene: 2. Germline V lookup: CDR1 SGHRS, CDR2 YFSETQ. CDR3 protein: CASSAGLAGDNEQFF. The CDR3 DNA is TGCGCCAGCAGCGCGGGACTAGCGGGGGACAATGAGCAGTTCTTC.

The J gene is TRBJ2-3, the V gene TRBV4-1, with D possibly being TRBD1 (6 bases). Trimming removed 4 bases at V and 3 bases at J, with 17 bases between. The CDR3 runs 16 residues. CDR1 is MGHRA and CDR2 is YSYEKL in the germline V gene. The CDR3 loop is CASSLTPDSKTDTQYF. As DNA, the CDR3 is TGCGCCAGCAGCCTCACCCCGGACAGTAAAACAGATACGCAGTATTTT.

The genes are TRBV7-2 and TRBJ2-1; D is uncertain. The CDR3 covers 14 residues. The germline V gene has CDR1 SGHTA and CDR2 FQGNSA. With 5 bases removed from V and 0 bases from J, the gap between germline ends came to 8 bases. The CDR3 protein is CASSADVSYNEQFF. CDR3 nucleotides: TGTGCCAGCAGCGCGGATGTCTCCTACAATGAGCAGTTCTTC.

The rearrangement joins TRBV18 to TRBJ1-2; 7 bases align to TRBD1. With V trimmed by 0 bases and J by 3 bases, 7 bases remained unmatched. The CDR3 covers 16 residues. Germline V gene sequence: CDR1 KGHSH, CDR2 LQKENI. CDR3 amino acids: CASSPPGRGVDYGYTF. CDR3 nucleotides: TGTGCCAGCTCACCACCGGGCAGGGGGGTCGACTATGGCTACACCTTC. Combining the CDR3 with reference TRBV18 and TRBJ1-2 gives the whole variable domain NAGVMQNPRHLVRRRGQEARLRCSPMKGHSHVYWYRQLPEEGLKFMVYLQKENIIDESGMPKERFSAEFPKEGPSILRIQQVVRGDSAAYFCASSPPGRGVDYGYTFGSGTRLTVV.

This clone was seen more than once but under ten times. J is TRBJ2-1 and V is TRBV4-2; no reliable D call. This CDR3 has 15 amino acids. Trimming cost V 3 bases and J 0 bases, with 9 bases left between them. Per germline, CDR1 LGHNA and CDR2 YNFKEQ. The DNA for the CDR3 is TGTGCCAGCAGCCACGGACGCGACTCCTACAATGAGCAGTTCTTC. Its translation is CASSHGRDSYNEQFF.

This clone was observed a single time. The CDR3 reads CASSQDWTGGLDTQYF. The CDR3 DNA sequence: TGCGCCAGCAGCCAAGATTGGACAGGGGGATTGGATACGCAGTATTTT. This chain connects TRBV4-3 to TRBJ2-3; 10 bases are a match to TRBD1. CDR3 length equals 16 residues. CDR1 and CDR2 (germline): LGHNA, YSLEER. J gave up 6 bases and V 0 bases, and 6 bases lay outside the gene matches.

This rearrangement joins TRBV5-1 to TRBJ2-1; 9 bases fit TRBD2. V was pared by 4 bases and J by 10 bases, with 12 bases of the junction left unmatched. Germline V gene lookup returns CDR1 SGHRS and CDR2 YFSETQ. The CDR3 loop spans 15 amino acids. CDR3 in amino acids: CASSPLLAGGAEQFF. The CDR3 DNA reads as TGCGCCAGCAGCCCACTATTGGCGGGAGGGGCCGAGCAGTTCTTC.

Regarding this clone: The sample carries other DNA sequences with the same CDR3. This chain joins TRBV9 and TRBJ2-3, with D unresolved. CDR1 and CDR2 (germline): SGDLS, YYNGEE. Trimming removed 1 base at V and 3 bases at J, with 3 bases between. The CDR3 extends over 12 amino acids. The CDR3 is CASSVSTDTQYF. The CDR3 DNA is TGTGCCAGCAGCGTAAGTACAGATACGCAGTATTTT.

This clone was counted a single time. This sequence joins TRBV6-5 and TRBJ2-5; TRBD2 might be the D (5 bases). Germline V gene sequence: CDR1 MNHEY, CDR2 SVGAGI. V lost 8 bases and J 4 bases, leaving 14 bases between the germline ends. The CDR3 runs 13 residues. The CDR3 sequence: CASATGSGETQYF. The CDR3 nucleotides read TGTGCCAGCGCCACGGGGTCGGGAGAGACCCAGTACTTC.

This clone was seen a single time. The chain combines TRBV7-2 with TRBJ2-7; 8 nucleotides align to TRBD1. Unmatched junction bases numbered 15, after V lost 5 bases and J lost 6 bases. The CDR3 length is 16 residues. Per germline, CDR1 SGHTA and CDR2 FQGNSA. Written as DNA, the CDR3 is TGTGCCAGCAGCCCAGACCTCGGGACAGGTAATCTCGAGCAGTACTTC. This encodes CASSPDLGTGNLEQYF.

For the CDR3, the DNA is TGTGCCAGCAGCTTAGCGCGGGTCGGGAGATCGTGGGGAGAGACCCAGTACTTC. Residues: CASSLARVGRSWGETQYF. The rearrangement uses TRBV7-2 and TRBJ2-5; tentatively, D is TRBD2 (6 bases). V was shortened by 0 bases and J by 4 bases, with 21 bases between the two germline ends. This CDR3 spans 18 amino acids. Germline CDR1 SGHTA, CDR2 FQGNSA.

J is TRBJ1-1 and V is TRBV4-3; no clear D gene. The CDR3 is 14 amino acids. From germline, CDR1 is LGHNA and CDR2 YSLEER. The V gene lost 0 bases and the J gene lost 0 bases, with 5 bases spanning the gap. CDR3 in DNA: TGCGCCAGCAGCCAAGAGCCTTTGAACACTGAAGCTTTCTTT. Its protein is CASSQEPLNTEAFF.

The chain combines TRBV7-6 with TRBJ2-1, with D uncertain. The CDR3 extends over 13 amino acids. CDR1 and CDR2 (germline): SGHVS, FNYEAQ. V shed 4 bases and J shed 6 bases, with 10 bases lying between them. This CDR3 reads CASSSPGGNEQFF. CDR3 in DNA: TGTGCCAGCAGCTCACCCGGCGGCAATGAGCAGTTCTTC.

The chain recombines TRBV29-1 with TRBJ1-3; no clear D. The germline V gene encodes CDR1 SQVTM and CDR2 ANQGSEA. The CDR3 is 13 amino acids. Trimming took 5 bases from V and 3 from J, leaving 11 bases between them. CDR3 sequence: CSVIVLLGNTIYF. CDR3 nucleotide sequence: TGCAGCGTTATTGTCTTACTTGGAAACACCATATATTTT.

The chain is built from TRBV6-4 and TRBJ1-2; D gene unclear. In germline, CDR1 is MRHNA, CDR2 SNTAGT. This CDR3 is built from 14 residues. The germline V and J ends were trimmed by 6 bases and 8 bases, with 19 bases remaining between them. Here the CDR3 reads CASRRTGLFGGYTF. The CDR3 nucleotides read TGTGCCAGCAGAAGAACGGGCCTCTTTGGGGGCTACACCTTC.

The J gene is TRBJ2-7, the V gene TRBV13; 13 positions agree with TRBD2. Trimming cost V 5 bases and J 6 bases; bases outside gene matches: 7. The germline gives CDR1 PRHDT, CDR2 FYEKMQ (reference sequence). The CDR3 length is 15 residues. CDR3 region: CASSPGLAGNFEQYF. The CDR3 DNA sequence: TGTGCCAGCAGCCCGGGACTAGCGGGAAACTTCGAGCAGTACTTC.

This clone was picked up a small number of times. V is TRBV4-1 and J is TRBJ2-3; no clear D gene. The V end was cut by 0 bases, the J end by 2 bases, with 6 bases between. CDR1 is MGHRA and CDR2 is YSYEKL in the germline V gene. The CDR3 spans 14 residues. Written as DNA, the CDR3 is TGCGCCAGCAGCCAAGACGCTGACACAGATACGCAGTATTTT. Translated: CASSQDADTDTQYF.

The rearrangement links TRBV6-5 to TRBJ2-2; 10 bases fit TRBD2. The J segment lost 6 bases and the V segment lost 8 bases, leaving 9 bases of the junction unmatched. From germline, CDR1 is MNHEY and CDR2 SVGAGI. The CDR3 spans 15 residues. CDR3 loop: CASASSGSEAGELFF. The CDR3 DNA reads as TGTGCCAGCGCTTCTAGCGGGAGCGAGGCCGGGGAGCTGTTTTTT.